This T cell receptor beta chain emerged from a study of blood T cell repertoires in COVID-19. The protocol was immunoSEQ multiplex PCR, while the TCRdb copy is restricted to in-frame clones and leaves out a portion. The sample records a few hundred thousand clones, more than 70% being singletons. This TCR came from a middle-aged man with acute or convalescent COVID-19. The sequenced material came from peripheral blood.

As DNA, the CDR3 is TGCGCCAGCAGAGGGACAGGGAGAAACGAGCAGTACTTC. This sequence encodes CASRGTGRNEQYF. The rearrangement links TRBV5-1 to TRBJ2-7, with 9 nucleotides matching TRBD1. Losses at the gene ends were 5 bases for V and 5 bases for J; bases not matched to a gene: 5. Germline CDR1 is SGHRS and CDR2 is YFSETQ. The CDR3 has 13 residues.